The 20 T cell receptor beta chains presented below share a single source sample, sequenced in a study of blood T cell repertoires in COVID-19. Generated by immunoSEQ multiplex PCR, the TCRdb table keeps only in-frame clones and is missing some. This table holds approximately 60,000 clones, more than 75% found once. Source material: peripheral blood. The receptors originated from a man aged 50-60 years with active or convalescent COVID-19.

The chain joins TRBV5-5 to TRBJ2-3, with D possibly TRBD2 on 5 matching bases. The CDR3 sequence is 14 residues long. V lost 1 base to trimming and J lost 6 bases, with 12 bases between them. Germline CDR1 reads SGHKS; CDR2 reads YYEKEE (reference sequence). CDR3 residues: CASSLRRVSDTQYF. The DNA of the CDR3 is TGTGCCAGCAGCTTGCGGCGGGTGTCTGATACGCAGTATTTT.

The genes are TRBV5-1 and TRBJ2-3, with D maybe TRBD2 (6 bases). The CDR3 runs 14 residues. V lost 5 bases and J lost 0, with 10 bases in between. Germline-derived CDR1 and CDR2 are SGHRS and YFSETQ. This chain's CDR3 is CASRSSGSTDTQYF. The CDR3 region has the DNA TGCGCCAGCAGGAGTAGCGGTAGCACAGATACGCAGTATTTT.

This clone occurred a few times. This sequence joins TRBV5-1 and TRBJ2-1, with D perhaps matching TRBD1 (6 bases). The V and J ends lost 1 base and 7 bases respectively, with 18 bases between them. The CDR3 has 16 amino acids. Germline assignment: CDR1 SGHRS and CDR2 YFSETQ. The CDR3 bases are TGCGCCAGCAGCTTGACGGTCAGGGGTGAGATTAATGAGCAGTTCTTC. Protein: CASSLTVRGEINEQFF.

The rearrangement links TRBV9 to TRBJ2-3; 10 positions agree with TRBD2. CDR1 is SGDLS, CDR2 YYNGEE, per germline. Trimming removed 5 bases from V and 3 bases from J; junction bases left unmatched: 12. CDR3 size: 17 residues. The CDR3 loop reads CASRTRLAGGPTDTQYF. The CDR3 bases are TGTGCCAGCAGAACGAGGTTAGCGGGGGGCCCAACAGATACGCAGTATTTT.

J is TRBJ2-1 and V is TRBV2, with a weak D call TRBD2 (5 bases). Germline V gene lookup returns CDR1 SNHLY and CDR2 FYNNEI. CDR3 length: 14 residues. Trimming stripped 5 bases from V and 3 bases from J, with 11 bases between. DNA of the CDR3: TGTGCCAGCAGTAATCTACTAGGCTACAATGAGCAGTTCTTC. This sequence encodes CASSNLLGYNEQFF.

Only a few counts were recorded for this clone. The gene calls are TRBV10-3 and TRBJ1-5, with D uncertain. Trimming shortened V by 8 bases and J by 0 bases, and 8 bases separated the two germline ends. This CDR3 contains 13 residues. Germline V gene data show CDR1 as ENHRY and CDR2 as SYGVKD. CDR3 in amino acids: CAIAESSNQPQHF. The DNA for the CDR3 is TGTGCCATCGCGGAGAGTAGCAATCAGCCCCAGCATTTT.

The V and J genes are TRBV6-5 and TRBJ1-1; D may be TRBD1 (5 bases). The CDR3 has 14 residues. CDR1 MNHEY and CDR2 SVGAGI come from the germline V gene. V shed 7 bases and J shed 0 bases, with 12 bases lying between them. CDR3 nucleotides: TGTGCCAGCAAGAAGCGGGGGATGAACACTGAAGCTTTCTTT. Translating gives CASKKRGMNTEAFF.

V is TRBV6-5 and J is TRBJ2-7; tentative D call: TRBD1 (6 bases). The CDR3 extends over 11 amino acids. V lost 5 bases and J 7 bases, leaving 9 bases between the germline ends. Germline CDR1 is MNHEY and CDR2 is SVGAGI. CDR3 nucleotide sequence: TGTGCCAGCAGTCAACAGGGAGAGCAGTACTTC. It translates to CASSQQGEQYF.

This chain uses TRBV2 with TRBJ1-5; 9 bases are shared with TRBD1. Germline V gene sequence: CDR1 SNHLY, CDR2 FYNNEI. V lost 4 bases and J lost 7; bases outside the gene matches: 5. This CDR3 is 14 amino acids long. CDR3 residues: CASSVQGAGQPQHF. CDR3 sequence (DNA): TGTGCCAGCAGTGTACAGGGGGCGGGGCAGCCCCAGCATTTT.

J is TRBJ2-2 and V is TRBV15; possibly TRBD2 for D (6 bases). V lost 0 bases to trimming and J lost 4 bases, with 18 bases between them. The CDR3 has 18 residues. The germline V gene has CDR1 LNHNV and CDR2 YYDKDF (reference sequence). Written as DNA, the CDR3 is TGTGCCACCAGCAGAGATATTCCAAAGCGGGTTTTCACCGGGGAGCTGTTTTTT. Its protein is CATSRDIPKRVFTGELFF.

The gene calls are TRBV9 and TRBJ2-5, with a tentative D call TRBD2 (5 bases). Germline V gives CDR1 SGDLS, CDR2 YYNGEE. Trimming cost V 1 base and J 7 bases, with 20 bases left between them. The CDR3 runs to 16 residues. CDR3 in DNA: TGTGCCAGCAGCGTAAAACTAGGCTATCAAGATGGGACCCAGTACTTC. This sequence encodes CASSVKLGYQDGTQYF.

The chain carries TRBV10-1 and TRBJ1-1; perhaps TRBD1 as D (6 bases). The germline V gene encodes CDR1 WNHNN and CDR2 SYGVQD (reference sequence). This CDR3 is built from 15 residues. Trimming stripped 0 bases from V and 6 bases from J, with 14 bases between. The CDR3 region has the DNA TGCGCCAGCAGTGAGTCCCGCGGGGGCGCCTCTGAAGCTTTCTTT. Amino acids: CASSESRGGASEAFF.

The chain has TRBV2 and TRBJ1-4; a possible D gene is TRBD1 (5 bases). This CDR3 is built from 15 residues. Germline V gene sequence: CDR1 SNHLY, CDR2 FYNNEI. V lost 1 base, J lost 8 bases, and 14 bases lay in between. As DNA, the CDR3 is TGTGCCAGCAGTGAAGTAGACAGATCCGTGGAAAAACTGTTTTTT. Encoded protein: CASSEVDRSVEKLFF. The complete variable domain, with remaining parts taken from reference TRBV2 and TRBJ1-4, reads EPEVTQTPSHQVTQMGQEVILRCVPISNHLYFYWYRQILGQKVEFLVSFYNNEISEKSEIFDDQFSVERPDGSNFTLKIRSTKLEDSAMYFCASSEVDRSVEKLFFGSGTQLSVL.

The V gene is TRBV13, the J gene TRBJ2-7, with a tentative D call TRBD2 (6 bases). V lost 3 bases and J 1 base, leaving 13 bases between the germline ends. There are 15 residues in the CDR3. In germline, CDR1 is PRHDT, CDR2 FYEKMQ (reference sequence). The CDR3 sequence is CASSFSGGNSYEQYF. In DNA, the CDR3 is TGTGCCAGCAGCTTTTCTGGCGGGAATTCCTACGAGCAGTACTTC.

The chain joins TRBV11-2 to TRBJ2-6; D call uncertain. CDR3 length: 14 residues. Looked up from germline, CDR1 is SGHAT and CDR2 is FQNNGV. Trimming pared 3 bases from V and 2 bases from J, leaving 5 bases between. DNA for the CDR3: TGTGCCAGCAGCTTCAATGCTGGGGCCAACGTCCTGACTTTC. It yields the protein CASSFNAGANVLTF.

A single count supports this clone. The chain uses TRBV29-1 and TRBJ2-6; the D is unclear. This CDR3 region has 13 residues. Germline V lookup: CDR1 SQVTM, CDR2 ANQGSEA. Trimming cost V 5 bases and J 0 bases, with 5 bases left between them. In DNA form, the CDR3 reads TGCAGCGTTCTCTTCTCTGGGGCCAACGTCCTGACTTTC. It encodes CSVLFSGANVLTF.

The chain carries TRBV7-3 and TRBJ1-2, with D possibly TRBD1 on 6 matching bases. The CDR3 runs to 14 residues. Germline CDR1 and CDR2: SGHTA and FQGTGA. V lost 0 bases to trimming and J lost 7 bases, with 12 bases between them. Written as DNA, the CDR3 is TGTGCCAGCAGCTTAACCGGAACAGGGCTTGGCTACACCTTC. Protein: CASSLTGTGLGYTF.

J is TRBJ2-2 and V is TRBV6-1; D uncertain. V gave up 4 bases and J gave up 3 bases, with 15 bases separating them. Germline CDR1 MNHNS, CDR2 SASEGT. The CDR3 extends over 16 amino acids. DNA of the CDR3: TGTGCCAGCAGTGTAGAAGGCTGGAGTTACACCGGGGAGCTGTTTTTT. It translates to CASSVEGWSYTGELFF.

This chain connects TRBV12-3 or TRBV12-4 to TRBJ2-7, with 13 bases aligning to TRBD2. The length of the CDR3 is 13 residues. V gave up 10 bases and J gave up 2 bases; unmatched junction bases: 2. The CDR3 coding sequence is TGTGCCATCGGGACTAGCGGGGCCTACGAGCAGTACTTC. It specifies CAIGTSGAYEQYF.

V usage is TRBV28 and J usage is TRBJ2-2, with 8 bases identical to TRBD2. CDR1 MDHEN and CDR2 SYDVKM come from the germline V gene. CDR3 length: 15 residues. The V and J ends lost 6 bases and 0 bases, in that order; junction bases with no gene match: 3. CDR3 protein: CASRLAGSNTGELFF. In DNA, the CDR3 is TGTGCCAGCAGATTAGCGGGGTCGAACACCGGGGAGCTGTTTTTT.